This passage covers 11 T cell receptor beta chains from one sample sequenced in a study of T cell repertoires in cytomegalovirus infection. TCRdb reprocessed the reads with MiXCR, giving one entry per CDR3 protein. The sample records 150,000 or so distinct CDR3 sequences, less than 25% being singletons. Their antigens are not known. This specimen was CD8+ T cells from cultured PBMCs, taken from culture after CMV antigen stimulation. The source is a human donor in good health (CMV status not recorded). Some clones in this sample may be carry-over from other donors' samples.

This clonotype was found many times. The gene calls are TRBV2 and TRBJ1-5; D might be TRBD1 (5 bases). CDR3 length equals 14 residues. The V end was cut by 11 bases, the J end by 2 bases, with 16 bases between. Germline CDR1 SNHLY, CDR2 FYNNEI. Here the CDR3 DNA reads TGTGCCGGAACAGGTGTCCGGGGCAATCAGCCCCAGCATTTT. Translated: CAGTGVRGNQPQHF.

The chain has TRBV5-1 and TRBJ1-4; the match to TRBD1 covers 7 bases. This CDR3 has 17 residues. The ends lost 1 base at V and 0 bases at J; junction bases unmatched: 6. Germline assignment: CDR1 SGHRS and CDR2 YFSETQ. In DNA form, the CDR3 reads TGCGCCAGCAGCTTGAGGACAGGACAATCAACTAATGAAAAACTGTTTTTT. Residues: CASSLRTGQSTNEKLFF.

The rearrangement links TRBV7-2 to TRBJ2-5, with 12 bases matching TRBD2. The CDR3 length is 16 residues. The germline CDR1 and CDR2 sequences are SGHTA and FQGNSA. After removal of 5 bases from V and 4 bases from J, the junction contained 8 bases not matched to a gene. The CDR3 protein is CASSLRLAGEGETQYF. CDR3 coding DNA: TGTGCCAGCAGCCTGCGACTAGCGGGGGAAGGAGAGACCCAGTACTTC.

This clonotype was recorded a few times. The J gene is TRBJ2-3, the V gene TRBV27; D gene ambiguous. V gave up 5 bases and J gave up 6 bases, with 18 bases separating them. CDR1 and CDR2 from the germline V gene are MNHEY and SMNVEV (reference sequence). The CDR3 extends over 15 amino acids. The CDR3 sequence: CASSPLGVIWDTQYF. CDR3 in DNA: TGTGCCAGCAGTCCCTTGGGCGTCATTTGGGATACGCAGTATTTT.

This clonotype was found a few times. V gene TRBV19 combines with J gene TRBJ2-5; D remains unclear. Germline V CDR1 and CDR2: LNHDA, SQIVND (reference sequence). V gave up 5 bases and J gave up 5 bases, with 9 bases separating them. The length of the CDR3 is 12 residues. The CDR3 sequence: CASSVKGETQYF. For the CDR3, the DNA is TGTGCCAGTAGTGTGAAGGGCGAGACCCAGTACTTC.

This clonotype was found many times. V usage is TRBV4-3 and J usage is TRBJ1-5; a possible D gene is TRBD1 (5 bases). Germline V gives CDR1 LGHNA, CDR2 YSLEER. The CDR3 spans 16 residues. Trimming removed 2 bases from V and 0 bases from J, with 11 bases in between. CDR3 loop: CASSQLRGSSNQPQHF. Here the CDR3 DNA reads TGCGCCAGCAGCCAATTGAGGGGCAGTAGCAATCAGCCCCAGCATTTT.

There are many counts of this clonotype. V is TRBV7-2 and J is TRBJ1-1, with D uncertain. V was cut by 6 bases and J by 7 bases, with 18 bases left in between. In germline, CDR1 is SGHTA, CDR2 FQGNSA. The CDR3 is 14 amino acids. CDR3 sequence (DNA): TGTGCCAGCAGGCTCGAGGAGTCAACCTATGAAGCTTTCTTT. Its protein product is CASRLEESTYEAFF. Full variable domain (rest looked up from reference TRBV7-2 and TRBJ1-1): GAGVSQSPSNKVTEKGKDVELRCDPISGHTALYWYRQSLGQGLEFLIYFQGNSAPDKSGLPSDRFSAERTGGSVSTLTIQRTQQEDSAVYLCASRLEESTYEAFFGQGTRLTVV.

The V gene is TRBV7-9, the J gene TRBJ2-5, with a tentative D call TRBD2 (5 bases). The CDR3 covers 14 residues. CDR1 and CDR2 from the germline V gene are SEHNR and FQNEAQ (reference sequence). Trimming took 4 bases from V and 7 from J, leaving 16 bases between them. The CDR3 protein is CASSSEAAVRTQYF. The CDR3 DNA follows: TGTGCCAGCAGCTCGGAGGCTGCGGTACGGACCCAGTACTTC.

Only a few counts were recorded for this clonotype. The chain joins TRBV7-6 to TRBJ1-1; D call uncertain. The CDR3 is made up of 14 amino acids. V was trimmed by 3 bases and J by 4 bases, leaving 12 bases between them. The V gene's germline CDR1 is SGHVS and CDR2 FNYEAQ. CDR3 nucleotide sequence: TGTGCCAGCAGCTTTCGGGGTCGGACCACTGAAGCTTTCTTT. This gives the protein CASSFRGRTTEAFF.

This clonotype has ten or more counts. The V gene is TRBV19, the J gene TRBJ1-1; D is unclear. V was pared by 3 bases and J by 1 base, with 9 bases between. There are 14 residues in the CDR3. Germline V gene lookup returns CDR1 LNHDA and CDR2 SQIVND (reference sequence). CDR3 residues: CASSIQSRNTEAFF. The CDR3 DNA reads TGTGCCAGTAGTATCCAGTCCCGGAACACTGAAGCTTTCTTT.

This chain connects TRBV4-1 to TRBJ1-1; possible D gene TRBD1, 5 bases. This CDR3 spans 13 amino acids. From germline, CDR1 is MGHRA and CDR2 YSYEKL. V gave up 7 bases and J gave up 3 bases, with 12 bases separating them. CDR3 residues: CASNLMGDTEAFF. Here the CDR3 DNA reads TGCGCCAGCAATCTTATGGGGGACACTGAAGCTTTCTTT.